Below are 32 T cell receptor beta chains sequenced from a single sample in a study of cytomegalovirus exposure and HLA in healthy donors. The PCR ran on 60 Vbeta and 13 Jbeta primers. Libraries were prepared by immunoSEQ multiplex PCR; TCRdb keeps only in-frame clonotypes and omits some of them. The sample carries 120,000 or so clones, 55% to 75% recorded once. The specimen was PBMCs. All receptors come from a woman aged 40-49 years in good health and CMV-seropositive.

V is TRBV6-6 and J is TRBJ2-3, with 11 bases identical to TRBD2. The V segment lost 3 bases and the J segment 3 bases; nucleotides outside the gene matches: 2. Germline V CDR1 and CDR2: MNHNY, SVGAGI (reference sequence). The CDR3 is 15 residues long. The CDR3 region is CASSYSGGETDTQYF. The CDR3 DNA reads TGTGCCAGCAGTTATAGCGGGGGGGAAACAGATACGCAGTATTTT.

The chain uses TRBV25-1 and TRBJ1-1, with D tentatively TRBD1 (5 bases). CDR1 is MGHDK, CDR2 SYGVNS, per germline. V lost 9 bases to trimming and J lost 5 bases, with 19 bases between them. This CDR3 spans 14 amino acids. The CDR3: CASTNVGRGTEAFF. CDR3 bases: TGTGCCAGTACTAATGTGGGGCGTGGGACTGAAGCTTTCTTT.

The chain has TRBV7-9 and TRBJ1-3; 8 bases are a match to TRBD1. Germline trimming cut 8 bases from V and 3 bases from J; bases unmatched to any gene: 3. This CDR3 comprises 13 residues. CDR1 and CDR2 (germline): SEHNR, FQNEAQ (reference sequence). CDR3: CASGQGYGNTIYF. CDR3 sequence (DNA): TGTGCCAGCGGACAGGGATATGGAAACACCATATATTTT.

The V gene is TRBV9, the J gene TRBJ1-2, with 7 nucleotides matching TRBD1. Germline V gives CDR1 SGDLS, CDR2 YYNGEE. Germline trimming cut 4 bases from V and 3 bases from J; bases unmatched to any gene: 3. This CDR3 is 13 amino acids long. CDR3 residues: CASSPDRYYGYTF. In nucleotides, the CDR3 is TGTGCCAGCAGCCCGGACAGGTACTATGGCTACACCTTC.

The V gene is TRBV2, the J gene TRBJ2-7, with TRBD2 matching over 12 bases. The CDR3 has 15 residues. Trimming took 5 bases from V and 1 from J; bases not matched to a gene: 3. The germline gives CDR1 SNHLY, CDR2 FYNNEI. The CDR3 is CASSSSGGASYEQYF. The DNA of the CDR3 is TGTGCCAGCAGTTCTAGCGGGGGGGCATCCTACGAGCAGTACTTC. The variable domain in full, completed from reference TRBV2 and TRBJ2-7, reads EPEVTQTPSHQVTQMGQEVILRCVPISNHLYFYWYRQILGQKVEFLVSFYNNEISEKSEIFDDQFSVERPDGSNFTLKIRSTKLEDSAMYFCASSSSGGASYEQYFGPGTRLTVT.

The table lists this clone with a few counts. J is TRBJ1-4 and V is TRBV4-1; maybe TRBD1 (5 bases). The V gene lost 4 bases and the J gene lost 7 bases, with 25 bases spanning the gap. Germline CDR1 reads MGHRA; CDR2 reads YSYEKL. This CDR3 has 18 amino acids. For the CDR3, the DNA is TGCGCCAGCAGCCGATCTAGACAGCCTATCATGGGAGGTGAAAAACTGTTTTTT. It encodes CASSRSRQPIMGGEKLFF.

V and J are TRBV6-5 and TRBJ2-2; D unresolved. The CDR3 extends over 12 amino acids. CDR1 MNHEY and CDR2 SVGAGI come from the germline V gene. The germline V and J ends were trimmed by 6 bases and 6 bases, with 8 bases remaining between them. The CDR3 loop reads CASSLLSGELFF. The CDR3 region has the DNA TGTGCCAGCAGCTTACTGTCCGGGGAGCTGTTTTTT.

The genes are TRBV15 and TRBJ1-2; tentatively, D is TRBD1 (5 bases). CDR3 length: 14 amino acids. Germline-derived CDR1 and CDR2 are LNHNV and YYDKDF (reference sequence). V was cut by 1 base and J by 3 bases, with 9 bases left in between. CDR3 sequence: CATSRGGGDYGYTF. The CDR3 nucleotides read TGTGCCACCAGCAGAGGTGGGGGGGACTATGGCTACACCTTC.

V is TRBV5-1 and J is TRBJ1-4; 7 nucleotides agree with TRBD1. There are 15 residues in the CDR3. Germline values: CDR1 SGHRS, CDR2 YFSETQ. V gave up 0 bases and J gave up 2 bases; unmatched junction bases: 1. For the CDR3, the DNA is TGCGCCAGCAGCTTGGAACAGGGGACTAATGAAAAACTGTTTTTT. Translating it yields CASSLEQGTNEKLFF.

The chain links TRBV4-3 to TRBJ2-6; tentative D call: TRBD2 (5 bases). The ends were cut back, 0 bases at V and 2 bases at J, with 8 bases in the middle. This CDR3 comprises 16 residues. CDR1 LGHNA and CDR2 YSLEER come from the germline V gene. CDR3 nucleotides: TGCGCCAGCAGCCAAGATGAGGGAACTGGGGCCAACGTCCTGACTTTC. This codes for CASSQDEGTGANVLTF.

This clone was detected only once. The CDR3 is CASSQAIGQDYGYTF. CDR3 nucleotide sequence: TGCGCCAGCAGCCAGGCGATCGGACAGGACTATGGCTACACCTTC. The V gene is TRBV4-3, the J gene TRBJ1-2; 7 bases fit TRBD1. Germline V CDR1 and CDR2: LGHNA, YSLEER. The CDR3 contains 15 residues. Trimming at V came to 3 bases and at J to 3 bases, leaving 7 bases not matched to a gene.

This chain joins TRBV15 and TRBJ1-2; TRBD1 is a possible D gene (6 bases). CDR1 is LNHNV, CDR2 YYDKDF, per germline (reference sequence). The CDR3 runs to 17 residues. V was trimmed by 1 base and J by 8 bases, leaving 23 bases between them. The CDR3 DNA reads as TGTGCCACCAGCAGAGGCCCCGCGGACAGAGGCCTATCCGGCTACACCTTC. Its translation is CATSRGPADRGLSGYTF.

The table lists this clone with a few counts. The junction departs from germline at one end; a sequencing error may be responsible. CDR3 in amino acids: CASSLGTGAREQYF. The CDR3 DNA reads TGTGCCAGCAGTTTGGGGACAGGGGCACGAGAGCAGTACTTC. V gene TRBV5-6 combines with J gene TRBJ2-7; 10 positions agree with TRBD1. Germline loops: CDR1 SGHDT, CDR2 YYEEEE. This CDR3 region has 14 residues.

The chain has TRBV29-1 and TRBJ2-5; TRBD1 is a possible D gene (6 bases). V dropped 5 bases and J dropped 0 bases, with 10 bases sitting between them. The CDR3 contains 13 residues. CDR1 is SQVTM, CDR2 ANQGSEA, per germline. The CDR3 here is CSVTRTDQETQYF. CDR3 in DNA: TGCAGCGTTACTCGGACAGACCAAGAGACCCAGTACTTC.

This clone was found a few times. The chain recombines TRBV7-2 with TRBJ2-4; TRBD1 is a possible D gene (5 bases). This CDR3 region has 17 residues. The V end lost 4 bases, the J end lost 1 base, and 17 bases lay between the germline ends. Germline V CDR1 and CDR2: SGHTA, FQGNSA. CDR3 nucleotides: TGTGCCAGCAGCTGGGGCGGCTGGTGGGTGGCCAAAAACATTCAGTACTTC. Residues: CASSWGGWWVAKNIQYF.

CDR3 loop: CASSVAQQGPQHF. The CDR3 nucleotides read TGTGCCAGCAGCGTAGCCCAACAGGGGCCCCAGCATTTT. The chain is built from TRBV9 and TRBJ1-5, with a tentative D call TRBD1 (6 bases). V was shortened by 0 bases and J by 9 bases, with 10 bases between the two germline ends. CDR3 length: 13 amino acids. In germline, CDR1 is SGDLS, CDR2 YYNGEE.

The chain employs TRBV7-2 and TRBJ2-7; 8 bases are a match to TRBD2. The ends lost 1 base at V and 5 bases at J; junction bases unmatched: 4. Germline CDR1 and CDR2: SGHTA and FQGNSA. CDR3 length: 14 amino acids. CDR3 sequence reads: CASSLVGGANEQYF. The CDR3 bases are TGTGCCAGCAGCTTAGTCGGGGGGGCAAACGAGCAGTACTTC. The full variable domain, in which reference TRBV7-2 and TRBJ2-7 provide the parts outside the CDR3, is GAGVSQSPSNKVTEKGKDVELRCDPISGHTALYWYRQSLGQGLEFLIYFQGNSAPDKSGLPSDRFSAERTGGSVSTLTIQRTQQEDSAVYLCASSLVGGANEQYFGPGTRLTVT.

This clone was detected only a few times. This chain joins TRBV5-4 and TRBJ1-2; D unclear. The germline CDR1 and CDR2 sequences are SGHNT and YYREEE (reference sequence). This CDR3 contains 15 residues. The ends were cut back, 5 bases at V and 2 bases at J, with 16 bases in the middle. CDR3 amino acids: CASRPGGQPNYGYTF. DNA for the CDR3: TGTGCCAGCAGGCCAGGCGGGCAGCCCAACTATGGCTACACCTTC.

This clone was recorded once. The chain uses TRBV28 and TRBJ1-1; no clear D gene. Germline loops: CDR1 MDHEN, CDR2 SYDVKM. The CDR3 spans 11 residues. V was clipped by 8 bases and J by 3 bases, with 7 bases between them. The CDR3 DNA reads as TGTGCCAGCCGGAGGTACACTGAAGCTTTCTTT. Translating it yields CASRRYTEAFF.

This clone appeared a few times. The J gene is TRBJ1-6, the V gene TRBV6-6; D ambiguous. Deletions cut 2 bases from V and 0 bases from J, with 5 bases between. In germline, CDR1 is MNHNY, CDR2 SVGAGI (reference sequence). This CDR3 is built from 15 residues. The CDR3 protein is CASSYEISYNSPLHF. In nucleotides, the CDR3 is TGTGCCAGCAGTTACGAGATCTCCTATAATTCACCCCTCCACTTT.

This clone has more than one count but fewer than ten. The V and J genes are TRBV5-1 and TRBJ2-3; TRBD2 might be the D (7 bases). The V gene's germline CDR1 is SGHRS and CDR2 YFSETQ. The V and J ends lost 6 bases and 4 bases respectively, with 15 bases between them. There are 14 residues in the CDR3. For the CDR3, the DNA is TGCGCCAGCATCGACGGGGGGCCGTCAGATACGCAGTATTTT. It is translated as CASIDGGPSDTQYF.

The CDR3 DNA is TGTGCTAGTGGTTTGGGGACAAACTACTACGAGCAGTACTTC. Encoded protein: CASGLGTNYYEQYF. The V and J genes are TRBV12-5 and TRBJ2-7, with D tentatively TRBD1 (5 bases). Trimming removed 1 base from V and 3 bases from J, with 10 bases in between. CDR1 and CDR2 from the germline V gene are LGHNT and FRNRAP. This CDR3 contains 14 residues.

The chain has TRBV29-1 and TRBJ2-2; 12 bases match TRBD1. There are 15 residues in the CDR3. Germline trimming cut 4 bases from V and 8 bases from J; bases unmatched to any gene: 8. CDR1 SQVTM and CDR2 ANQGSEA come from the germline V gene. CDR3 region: CSVAGTGGLWGELFF. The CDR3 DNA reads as TGCAGCGTTGCGGGGACAGGGGGCTTATGGGGGGAGCTGTTTTTT.

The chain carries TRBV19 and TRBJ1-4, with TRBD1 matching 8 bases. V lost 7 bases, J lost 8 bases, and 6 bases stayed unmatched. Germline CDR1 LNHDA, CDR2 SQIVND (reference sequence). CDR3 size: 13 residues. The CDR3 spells CASTDRVNEKLFF. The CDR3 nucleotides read TGTGCCAGTACGGACAGGGTCAACGAAAAACTGTTTTTT.

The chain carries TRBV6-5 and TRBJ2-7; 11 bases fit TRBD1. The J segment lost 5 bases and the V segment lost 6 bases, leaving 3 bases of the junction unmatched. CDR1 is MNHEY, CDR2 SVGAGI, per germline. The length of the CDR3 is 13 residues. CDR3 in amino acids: CASSRGQGDEQYF. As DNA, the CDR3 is TGTGCCAGCAGCAGGGGACAGGGGGACGAGCAGTACTTC.

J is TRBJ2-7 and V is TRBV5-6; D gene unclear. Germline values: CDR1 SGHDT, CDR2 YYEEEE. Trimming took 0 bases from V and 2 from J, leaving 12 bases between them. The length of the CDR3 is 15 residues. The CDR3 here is CASSLDLGGAYEQYF. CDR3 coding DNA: TGTGCCAGCAGCTTGGACCTCGGCGGTGCCTACGAGCAGTACTTC.

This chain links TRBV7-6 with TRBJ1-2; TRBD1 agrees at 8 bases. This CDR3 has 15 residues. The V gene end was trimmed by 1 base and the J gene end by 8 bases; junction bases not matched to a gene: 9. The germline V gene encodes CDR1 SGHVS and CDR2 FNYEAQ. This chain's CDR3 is CASSLVPGTGDGYTF. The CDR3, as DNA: TGTGCCAGCAGCTTAGTCCCCGGGACAGGAGACGGCTACACCTTC.

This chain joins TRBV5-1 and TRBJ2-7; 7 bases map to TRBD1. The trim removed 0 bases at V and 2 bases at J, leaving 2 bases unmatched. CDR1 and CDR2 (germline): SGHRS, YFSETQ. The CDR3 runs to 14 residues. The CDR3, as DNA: TGCGCCAGCAGCTTGGGGGACAGAACCTACGAGCAGTACTTC. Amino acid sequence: CASSLGDRTYEQYF.

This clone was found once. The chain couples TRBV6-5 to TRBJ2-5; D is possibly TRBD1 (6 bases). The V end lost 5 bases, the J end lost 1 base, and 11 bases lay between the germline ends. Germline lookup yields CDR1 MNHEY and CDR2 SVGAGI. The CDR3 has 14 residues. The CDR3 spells CASSLDRFQETQYF. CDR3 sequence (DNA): TGTGCCAGCAGTCTCGACAGGTTCCAAGAGACCCAGTACTTC.

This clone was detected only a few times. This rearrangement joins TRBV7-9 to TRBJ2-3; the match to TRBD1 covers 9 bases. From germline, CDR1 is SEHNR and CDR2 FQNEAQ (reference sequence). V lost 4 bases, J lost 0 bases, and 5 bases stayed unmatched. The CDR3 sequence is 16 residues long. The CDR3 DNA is TGTGCCAGCAGCTCGGACAGGGGAGGTAGCACAGATACGCAGTATTTT. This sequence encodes CASSSDRGGSTDTQYF.

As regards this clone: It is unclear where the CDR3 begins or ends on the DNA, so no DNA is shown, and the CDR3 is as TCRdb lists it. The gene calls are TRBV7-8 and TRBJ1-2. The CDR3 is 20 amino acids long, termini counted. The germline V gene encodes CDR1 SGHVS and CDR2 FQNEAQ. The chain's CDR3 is CASNFGPGRTDEKPYRGYTF.

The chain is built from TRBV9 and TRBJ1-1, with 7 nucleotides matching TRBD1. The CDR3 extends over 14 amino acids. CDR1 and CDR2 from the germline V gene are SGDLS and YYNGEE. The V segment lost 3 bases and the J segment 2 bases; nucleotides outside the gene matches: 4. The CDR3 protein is CASSAGTENTEAFF. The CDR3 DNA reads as TGTGCCAGCAGCGCCGGGACAGAAAACACTGAAGCTTTCTTT. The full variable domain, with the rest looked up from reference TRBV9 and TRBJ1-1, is DSGVTQTPKHLITATGQRVTLRCSPRSGDLSVYWYQQSLDQGLQFLIQYYNGEERAKGNILERFSAQQFPDLHSELNLSSLELGDSALYFCASSAGTENTEAFFGQGTRLTVV.